This T cell receptor (beta chain) was identified during a study of blood T cell repertoires in COVID-19. Study information: Whether acute or convalescent, the COVID-19 samples came from the United States, Italy and Spain. Sources were T cells, B-cell-depleted T cells, or PBMCs; the material itself was cDNA or gDNA.

CDR1 GTSNPN and CDR2 SVGIG come from the germline V gene (reference sequence). The CDR3 is made up of 15 amino acids. Trimming took 2 bases from V and 1 from J, leaving 14 bases between them. The assay was immunoSEQ multiplex PCR, and TCRdb's table has in-frame clones only and misses some. Among under 90,000 clones listed, about 85% were seen once. The chain is built from TRBV30 and TRBJ1-1; TRBD1 might be the D (5 bases). The receptor's source is a woman aged 45-65 years with COVID-19, enrolled during active disease. Input material: peripheral blood. The CDR3, as DNA: TGTGCCTGGAGTTCGGATGCGCAGGGGAACACTGAAGCTTTCTTT. This encodes CAWSSDAQGNTEAFF.